Below, 27 T cell receptor beta chains from the same sample are listed, as sequenced in a study of regulatory T cells in long-lasting Graves disease. With iRepertoire HTBI primers and Arm-PCR of CDR3 regions, TCR beta libraries were built. TCRdb passed the multiplex PCR reads through MiXCR, listing each CDR3 protein once. The data contain about 290,000 distinct CDR3 sequences, roughly a fifth of them singletons. Sample time point: persistent/refractory GD, antithyroid drugs over 5 years with positive TRAb. PBMCs provided the RNA from which the TCR library was made. Material: peripheral blood mononuclear cells (PBMCs), obtained when the disease was refractory, from a patient treated with antithyroid drugs. All receptors derive from a female donor with Graves disease.

The chain recombines TRBV6-1 with TRBJ1-5, with 7 bases lining up with TRBD1. CDR1 is MNHNS, CDR2 SASEGT, per germline. V shed 10 bases, J shed 4 bases, and the junction held 10 bases outside the gene matches. CDR3 length: 14 amino acids. CDR3 sequence: CATSRDRTNQPQHF. CDR3 nucleotides: TGTGCCACCTCCCGGGACAGAACTAATCAGCCCCAGCATTTT.

This clonotype was counted a few times. The chain recombines TRBV20-1 with TRBJ2-3; 14 nucleotides agree with TRBD2. Losses at the gene ends were 5 bases for V and 4 bases for J; bases not matched to a gene: 8. The CDR3 is made up of 16 amino acids. Germline V gives CDR1 DFQATT, CDR2 SNEGSKA (reference sequence). CDR3 region: CSALHGLAGGPDTQYF. The CDR3 coding sequence is TGCAGTGCTTTACACGGACTAGCGGGAGGTCCAGATACGCAGTATTTT.

The chain joins TRBV19 to TRBJ2-5; D possibly corresponds to TRBD1 (5 bases). Looked up from germline, CDR1 is LNHDA and CDR2 is SQIVND (reference sequence). V lost 9 bases to trimming and J lost 0 bases, with 11 bases between them. The CDR3 length is 13 residues. CDR3 nucleotide sequence: TGTGCCAGCCGACAGAGGTACCAAGAGACCCAGTACTTC. The encoded protein is CASRQRYQETQYF.

This clonotype was counted between two and nine times. The germline gene is not matched at one end of the junction; a read error may be the cause. The rearrangement joins TRBV5-4 to TRBJ2-5; D assignment may be TRBD1 or TRBD2 (6 bases each). CDR1 and CDR2 (germline): SGHNT, YYREEE (reference sequence). The CDR3 is made up of 15 amino acids. The CDR3 DNA reads as TGCACCACAGCTGAGGGGGGCAGGGCTCTTGAGACCCAGTACTTC. Protein sequence: CTTAEGGRALETQYF.

CDR3 residues: CASSLREQGEHGYTF. CDR3 coding DNA: TGTGCCAGCAGTTTACGGGAACAGGGGGAGCATGGCTACACCTTC. This chain links TRBV12-3 or TRBV12-4 with TRBJ1-2, with 8 bases matching TRBD1. The CDR3 length is 15 residues. Unmatched junction bases numbered 8, after V lost 2 bases and J lost 6 bases.

This clonotype was counted only a few times. The genes are TRBV7-2 and TRBJ1-3; D is unresolved. Germline assignment: CDR1 SGHTA and CDR2 FQGNSA. This CDR3 has 13 amino acids. Trimming took off 5 bases at V and 8 bases at J, with 13 bases between the two ends. The CDR3 DNA sequence: TGTGCCAGCAGCCCAAGGTTATCCGACACCATATATTTT. This codes for CASSPRLSDTIYF.

The chain combines TRBV5-1 with TRBJ2-4; the D gene is possibly TRBD2 (6 bases). Germline V gene lookup returns CDR1 SGHRS and CDR2 YFSETQ. The CDR3 is 16 amino acids. Trimming shortened V by 4 bases and J by 8 bases, and 22 bases separated the two germline ends. The CDR3 bases are TGCGCCAGCAGCAAGGAGGGGCAGGGAGGTGCACACATTCAGTACTTC. Amino acids: CASSKEGQGGAHIQYF.

The sample holds many counts of this clonotype. The genes are TRBV7-8 and TRBJ1-2, with TRBD1 as a possible D gene (5 bases). The CDR3 sequence is 15 residues long. The germline CDR1 and CDR2 sequences are SGHVS and FQNEAQ. The ends were cut back, 1 base at V and 3 bases at J, with 12 bases in the middle. The CDR3 region is CASSLGGLGDYGYTF. The DNA for the CDR3 is TGTGCCAGCAGCTTAGGCGGGTTGGGGGACTATGGCTACACCTTC. Variable domain in full (rest from reference TRBV7-8 and TRBJ1-2): GAGVSQSPRYKVAKRGQDVALRCDPISGHVSLFWYQQALGQGPEFLTYFQNEAQLDKSGLPSDRFFAERPEGSVSTLKIQRTQQEDSAVYLCASSLGGLGDYGYTFGSGTRLTVV.

This clonotype was observed a few times. The chain combines TRBV19 with TRBJ1-2; maybe TRBD1 (5 bases). Germline assignment: CDR1 LNHDA and CDR2 SQIVND (reference sequence). V gave up 5 bases and J gave up 8 bases, with 9 bases separating them. This CDR3 has 11 amino acids. Here the CDR3 reads CASSPGTGYTF. CDR3 DNA: TGTGCCAGTAGTCCCGGGACGGGCTACACCTTC.

This clonotype was counted many times. The junction and the germline gene differ at one end; a read error may be behind it. The chain employs TRBV5-1 and TRBJ2-7, with 10 bases that match TRBD1. The CDR3 is made up of 14 amino acids. The germline gives CDR1 SGHRS, CDR2 YFSETQ. The CDR3 reads CASSQTGGNYEQYF. The CDR3 DNA follows: TGTGCCAGCAGTCAGACAGGGGGCAACTACGAGCAGTACTTC.

This clonotype has a count of ten or more. The chain joins TRBV6-1 to TRBJ2-7; D is perhaps TRBD1 or TRBD2 (5 bases each). Germline lookup yields CDR1 MNHNS and CDR2 SASEGT. Deletions cut 8 bases from V and 3 bases from J, with 23 bases between. The CDR3 contains 16 residues. In nucleotides, the CDR3 is TGTGCCAGCCTCCCGTGGGGAGAGAGGGGAGACTACGAGCAGTACTTC. This gives the protein CASLPWGERGDYEQYF.

This clonotype has a handful of counts. The gene calls are TRBV27 and TRBJ2-7; weak D call: TRBD2 (6 bases). The V end was cut by 7 bases, the J end by 5 bases, with 9 bases between. This CDR3 region has 11 residues. Germline CDR1 reads MNHEY; CDR2 reads SMNVEV (reference sequence). CDR3 amino acids: CASKTSNEQYF. The CDR3 DNA reads as TGTGCCAGCAAGACTAGTAACGAGCAGTACTTC.

The chain couples TRBV4-3 to TRBJ2-7; D gene uncertain. The germline CDR1 and CDR2 sequences are LGHNA and YSLEER. The V end lost 0 bases, the J end lost 7 bases, and 10 bases lay between the germline ends. The CDR3 consists of 13 residues. The CDR3 reads CASSQDLFLEQYF. In DNA, the CDR3 is TGCGCCAGCAGCCAAGACCTCTTCTTGGAGCAGTACTTC.

For this clonotype: A much larger clonotype is one base distant, so this may be a read error. The chain recombines TRBV28 with TRBJ2-5; 9 bases are a match to TRBD1. CDR3 length: 14 amino acids. The germline CDR1 and CDR2 sequences are MDHEN and SYDVKM. The V segment lost 4 bases and the J segment 3 bases; nucleotides outside the gene matches: 3. As DNA, the CDR3 is TGTGCCAGCAGTTCTGGGGACAGGGAAGAGACCCAGTACTTC. Translating gives CASSSGDREETQYF.

This clonotype was seen many times. The chain links TRBV20-1 to TRBJ2-7; the match to TRBD2 covers 10 bases. Germline V gene data show CDR1 as DFQATT and CDR2 as SNEGSKA (reference sequence). The CDR3 consists of 15 residues. V was clipped by 5 bases and J by 6 bases; unmatched bases: 13. The CDR3 bases are TGCAGTGCTCCCCCTCCTAGCGGGAGAATCGGCGAGCAGTACTTC. Amino acids: CSAPPPSGRIGEQYF.

This clonotype was counted at least ten times. The chain combines TRBV5-1 with TRBJ1-2; D is undetermined. The CDR3 extends over 14 amino acids. The V gene lost 0 bases and the J gene lost 3 bases, with 9 bases spanning the gap. CDR1 SGHRS and CDR2 YFSETQ come from the germline V gene. CDR3 region: CASSLEGAHYGYTF. In nucleotides, the CDR3 is TGCGCCAGCAGCTTGGAGGGCGCGCACTATGGCTACACCTTC.

This clonotype turned up a few times. This CDR3 is CASSQDFIASGSYEQYF. The DNA of the CDR3 is TGTGCCAGCAGCCAAGATTTTATCGCTAGCGGGAGTTACGAGCAGTACTTC. This sequence joins TRBV3-1 and TRBJ2-7; TRBD2 matches at 10 bases. CDR1 and CDR2 from the germline V gene are LGHDT and YNNKEL (reference sequence). V lost 0 bases and J lost 4; bases outside the gene matches: 9. This CDR3 contains 17 residues.

This clonotype was picked up a small number of times. V gene TRBV20-1 combines with J gene TRBJ2-5, with TRBD1 identical over 10 bases. CDR3 length: 15 residues. With 1 base clipped from V and 5 bases from J, the junction kept 7 bases outside the gene matches. Per germline, CDR1 DFQATT and CDR2 SNEGSKA (reference sequence). The CDR3 spells CSARGGQGESETQYF. The CDR3 region has the DNA TGCAGTGCTAGAGGTGGACAGGGGGAATCGGAGACCCAGTACTTC.

This clonotype was recorded at least ten times. The chain carries TRBV27 and TRBJ1-2, with D tentatively TRBD1 (6 bases). This CDR3 has 14 amino acids. Per germline, CDR1 MNHEY and CDR2 SMNVEV (reference sequence). V shed 4 bases and J shed 6 bases, with 15 bases lying between them. Here the CDR3 DNA reads TGTGCCAGCAGTTATGGTGGGGGCCCGCATGGCTACACCTTC. It translates to CASSYGGGPHGYTF.

This clonotype was found many times. This chain links TRBV28 with TRBJ1-2; TRBD1 is a possible D gene (5 bases). This CDR3 contains 13 residues. Per germline, CDR1 MDHEN and CDR2 SYDVKM. V was shortened by 5 bases and J by 4 bases, with 11 bases between the two germline ends. In nucleotides, the CDR3 is TGTGCCAGCAGTGGGACGCAGATCTATGGCTACACCTTC. It yields the protein CASSGTQIYGYTF.

This clonotype was picked up many times. The chain has TRBV11-2 and TRBJ2-7, with D maybe TRBD1 (5 bases). Germline CDR1 reads SGHAT; CDR2 reads FQNNGV. Trimming cost V 7 bases and J 2 bases, with 12 bases left between them. CDR3 length equals 13 residues. The CDR3 nucleotides are TGTGCCAGCACCAAGACAGAAGCCTACGAGCAGTACTTC. Its protein is CASTKTEAYEQYF.

The CDR3: CASSPAGSSYEQYF. CDR3 DNA: TGTGCCAGCAGCCCCGCCGGGTCCTCCTACGAGCAGTACTTC. The genes are TRBV7-9 and TRBJ2-7, with unresolved D. Trimming removed 5 bases at V and 0 bases at J, with 11 bases between. The CDR3 has 14 residues. The germline CDR1 and CDR2 sequences are SEHNR and FQNEAQ (reference sequence).

This clonotype was seen ten or more times. The chain joins TRBV2 to TRBJ1-5; no reliable D call. Trimming shortened V by 4 bases and J by 3 bases, and 10 bases separated the two germline ends. The CDR3 covers 14 residues. In germline, CDR1 is SNHLY, CDR2 FYNNEI. CDR3 DNA: TGTGCCAGCAGTGGTGGGTTTGACAATCAGCCCCAGCATTTT. It specifies CASSGGFDNQPQHF.

This chain connects TRBV9 to TRBJ1-2; D unresolved. CDR1 SGDLS and CDR2 YYNGEE come from the germline V gene. CDR3 length equals 13 residues. Trimming removed 3 bases from V and 0 bases from J, with 6 bases in between. The CDR3 is CASSGDANYGYTF. The CDR3 coding sequence is TGTGCCAGCAGCGGTGACGCTAACTATGGCTACACCTTC.

This clonotype was detected many times. The V and J genes are TRBV11-1 and TRBJ2-5; 7 nucleotides line up with TRBD1. V lost 6 bases, J lost 5 bases, and 12 bases stayed unmatched. Germline values: CDR1 SGHAT, CDR2 FQDESV (reference sequence). The length of the CDR3 is 15 residues. This chain's CDR3 is CASSPDRWGKETQYF. As DNA, the CDR3 is TGTGCCAGCAGTCCGGACAGGTGGGGGAAGGAGACCCAGTACTTC.

This clonotype was picked up a small number of times. The chain carries TRBV3-1 and TRBJ2-7; 8 bases are a match to TRBD1. V lost 4 bases and J lost 6; bases outside the gene matches: 11. This CDR3 comprises 15 residues. CDR1 LGHDT and CDR2 YNNKEL come from the germline V gene (reference sequence). Here the CDR3 reads CASSPLDRAVGEQYF. As DNA, the CDR3 is TGTGCCAGCAGCCCTTTGGACAGGGCTGTTGGCGAGCAGTACTTC.

This chain connects TRBV6-5 to TRBJ2-4, with D hard to call. Trimming stripped 3 bases from V and 9 bases from J, with 6 bases between. Germline CDR1 reads MNHEY; CDR2 reads SVGAGI. This CDR3 is built from 11 residues. CDR3 protein: CASSYSGIQYF. The CDR3 DNA follows: TGTGCCAGCAGTTATAGTGGCATTCAGTACTTC.